This T cell receptor beta chain was identified during a study of CD8+CD57+ T cells in acquired aplastic anemia. Study details: 3 to 3.5 ug was the average amount of DNA from sorted CD4+ and CD8+ cells. Study observations and caveats: Patients and controls turned out to have roughly 30 CD8+ CDR3 sequences in common.

Turning to this clonotype: Its matching antigen is unknown. A read error may account for a junction end that differs from germline.

Researchers used genomic DNA as the template to profile TCR beta VDJ and CDR3. TCRdb used MiXCR to reprocess the reads, holding one entry per CDR3 protein. The sample has roughly 500,000 distinct CDR3 sequences; around 30% are singletons. The CDR3 contains 13 residues. The germline V gene has CDR1 MNHNS and CDR2 SASEGT. Before being chosen for sequencing, patients had shown CD8+CD57+ cell expansion by flow cytometry. All patients had severe acquired aplastic anemia. By the time of blood sampling, patients had still received no therapy. The rearrangement links TRBV6-1 to TRBJ1-2; 7 nucleotides match TRBD1. This receptor was identified in a human donor with aplastic anemia. Sequenced input: sorted CD4+, CD8+, or CD8+CD57+ T cells (not recorded which) from PBMCs. The CDR3 DNA sequence: TGTGCCAGCAGTGAGAGTTACAGGGGACTCTACGCCTTC. Protein: CASSESYRGLYAF.